This TCR beta chain was profiled in a study of T cell responses to AZD1222 COVID-19 vaccine. Clones were read by immunoSEQ multiplex PCR, and TCRdb kept only the in-frame ones, dropping some. Of about 160,000 clones listed, about 91% are singletons. A remark on this clone: The antigen is undetermined.

The germline V gene has CDR1 DFQATT and CDR2 SNEGSKA (reference sequence). V dropped 3 bases and J dropped 1; count of bases not matched to a gene: 4. The CDR3 is 14 amino acids. Whole-study results and caveats: As reported, nearly half of all spike-specific TCRs target variant regions that are unmutated. Spike-specific TCR breadth and depth grew following two AZD1222 doses. Repertoires were sampled only after the peak T cell response. Clonal diversity may have been underestimated in mostly white British donors.

The rearrangement uses TRBV20-1 and TRBJ1-1, with 8 nucleotides matching TRBD1. The sequencing used peripheral blood, collected on day 0 of MenACWY control vaccination. The TCR sequence derives from an adult in good health. DNA of the CDR3: TGCAGTGCTAGTCAGGGACAGGAGAACACTGAAGCTTTCTTT. This codes for CSASQGQENTEAFF.